Here is one TCR beta chain with its context. Participant age was about 18 to 95 years, and participants resided in 20 to 30 US areas. Donors in Cohort 3 counted as recovered after two negative PCRs, clearance, or symptom resolution. This sample was included in a study of blood T cell repertoires in COVID-19. Study details: Acute and convalescent COVID-19 specimens originated in the United States, Italy and Spain.

Only in-frame clones appear in the TCRdb table, and some are missing; sequencing was by immunoSEQ multiplex PCR. The data show some 390,000 clones, over 75% seen once. Sequenced: PBMCs or T cells enriched from blood (not recorded which). This clonotype was sampled from a man aged 25-45 years who had recovered from COVID-19.

The CDR3 nucleotides read TGTGCCAGCAGCCCACCGTTCCGGGAGCGGGGCGAGCAGTACTTC. Translation: CASSPPFRERGEQYF. V and J are TRBV28 and TRBJ2-7; TRBD2 aligns across 7 bases. Germline V CDR1 and CDR2: MDHEN, SYDVKM. CDR3 length: 15 amino acids. With V trimmed by 6 bases and J by 6 bases, 14 bases remained unmatched.